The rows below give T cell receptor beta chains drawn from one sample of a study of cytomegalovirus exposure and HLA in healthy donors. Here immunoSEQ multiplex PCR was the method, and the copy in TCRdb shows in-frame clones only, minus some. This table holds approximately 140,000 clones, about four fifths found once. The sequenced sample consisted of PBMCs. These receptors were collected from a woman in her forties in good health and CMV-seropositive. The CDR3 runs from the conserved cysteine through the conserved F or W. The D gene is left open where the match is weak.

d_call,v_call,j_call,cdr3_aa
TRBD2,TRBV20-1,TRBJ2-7,CSPAGRNEQYF
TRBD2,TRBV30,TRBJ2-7,CAWSGRVASGKFVYEQYF
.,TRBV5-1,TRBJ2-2,CASRSEFTGELFF
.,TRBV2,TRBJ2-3,CASSEIGISTDTQYF
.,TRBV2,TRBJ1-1,CASSAGDGTEAFF
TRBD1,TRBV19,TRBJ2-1,CASSIDPGGAFNEQFF
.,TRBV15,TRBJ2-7,CATSGGHNRGSSSYEQYF
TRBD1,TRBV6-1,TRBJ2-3,CASSERDRGKDTQYF
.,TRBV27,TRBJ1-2,CASSPSPNYGYTF
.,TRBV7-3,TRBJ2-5,CASSLMAGIQETQYF
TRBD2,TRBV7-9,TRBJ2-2,CASSPGSSGSKAGELFF
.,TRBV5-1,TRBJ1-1,CASSLGQDTEAFF
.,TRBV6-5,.,CASSPPTAASYEQYF
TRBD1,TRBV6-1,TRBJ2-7,CASSPDRGLTYEQYF
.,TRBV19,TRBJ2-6,CASSLIASGANVLTF
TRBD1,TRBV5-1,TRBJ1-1,CASSPDRPNTEAFF
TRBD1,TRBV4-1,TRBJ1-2,CASSQGQGIWAGGYTF
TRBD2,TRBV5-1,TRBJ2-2,CASSSGTSAITGELFF
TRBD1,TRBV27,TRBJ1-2,CASRSGTGAVRYGYTF
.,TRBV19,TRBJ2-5,CASSKVGGIQETQYF
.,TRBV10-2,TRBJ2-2,CASSERDTGELFF
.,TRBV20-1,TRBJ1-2,CSARRQNGYTF
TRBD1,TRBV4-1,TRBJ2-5,CASSQARTGLEETQYF
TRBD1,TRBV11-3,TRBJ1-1,CASSPDRENTEAFF
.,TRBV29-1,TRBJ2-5,CSGLGQETQYF
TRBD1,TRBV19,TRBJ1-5,CASSVGTGVDSSNQPQHF
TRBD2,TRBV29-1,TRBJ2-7,CSVLAGGYEQYF
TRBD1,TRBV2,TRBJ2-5,CASSERGQTQYF
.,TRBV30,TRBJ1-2,CAWSRSPMNYGYTF
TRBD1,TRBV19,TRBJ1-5,CASRDSNQLQHF
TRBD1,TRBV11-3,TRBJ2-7,CASSRTGYEQYF
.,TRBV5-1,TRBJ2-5,CASSLNPQETQYF
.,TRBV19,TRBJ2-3,CATRQSGADTQYF
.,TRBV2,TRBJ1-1,CASRLKSAEAFF
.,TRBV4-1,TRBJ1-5,CASSQATTNNQPQHF
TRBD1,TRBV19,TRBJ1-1,CASSFGQGRIFGTEAFF
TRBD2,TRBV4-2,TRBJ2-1,CASSQGVRTSENNEQFF
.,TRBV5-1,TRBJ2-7,CASSLVDSSYEQYF
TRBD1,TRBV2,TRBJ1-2,CASRGQGAYGYTF
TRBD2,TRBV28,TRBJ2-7,CASRPGLALRGQYF
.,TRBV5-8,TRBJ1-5,CASSLRTAMNQPQHF
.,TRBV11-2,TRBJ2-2,CASSLVFGTGELFF
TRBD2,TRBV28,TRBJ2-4,CASSLGGRVAKNIQYF